These T cell receptor beta chains were read from a single sample in a study of blood T cell repertoires in COVID-19. Profiled with immunoSEQ multiplex PCR; TCRdb holds only in-frame clones, not every one. The sample yields about 300,000 clones, around 90% seen once. Sequenced sample: peripheral blood. These receptors came from a man between 18 and 35 years old with active or convalescent COVID-19. Both conserved end residues are part of each CDR3. The D gene is left open where the match is weak. Some rows have no size entry. The others give once, few or many, or a class for an expanded clone.

V gene	D gene	J gene	clone size	CDR3 DNA	CDR3 protein
TRBV12-3/TRBV12-4	-	TRBJ2-7	once	TGTGCCAGCAGTGAGGGTGTGTACGAGCAGTACTTC	CASSEGVYEQYF
TRBV5-5	-	TRBJ1-6	-	TGTGCCAGCAGCTTGGAGAGCTCCTATAATTCACCCCTCCACTTT	CASSLESSYNSPLHF
TRBV5-1	TRBD2	TRBJ2-5	-	TGCGCCAGCAGCTTAGGTAGCGGGGGTCAAGAGACCCAGTACTTC	CASSLGSGGQETQYF
TRBV7-9	-	TRBJ2-1	-	TGTGCCAGCATCCCCTCGGGGAAGACGAACTACAATGAGCAGTTCTTC	CASIPSGKTNYNEQFF
TRBV7-9	TRBD1	TRBJ2-1	-	TGTGCCAGCAGTTTTGACAGGGTTATTGAGCAGTTCTTC	CASSFDRVIEQFF
TRBV9	-	TRBJ2-1	-	TGTGCCAGCAGCGTAGGAGCCCTCCGGGGGAATGAGCAGTTCTTC	CASSVGALRGNEQFF
TRBV2	TRBD1	TRBJ1-5	-	TGTGCCAGCAGGGGGGCCGCAGGGGGCAGGGTTGGCAGCAATCAGCCCCAGCATTTT	CASRGAAGGRVGSNQPQHF
TRBV7-2	-	TRBJ2-7	-	TGTGCCAGCAGCTCTGCCGGGGACGAGCAGTACTTC	CASSSAGDEQYF
TRBV19	TRBD1	TRBJ2-7	once	TGTGCCAGCTCTCCCACAGGGGTGTACGAGCAGTACTTC	CASSPTGVYEQYF
TRBV7-2	-	TRBJ2-5	-	TGTGCCAGCAGCACCATGGGGGGCCAAGAGACCCAGTACTTC	CASSTMGGQETQYF
TRBV7-8	TRBD1	TRBJ1-4	once	TGTGCCAGCAGCAGCAAGTCCGGGACAGGGTCGGATGAAAAACTGTTTTTT	CASSSKSGTGSDEKLFF
TRBV6-6	-	TRBJ1-2	-	TGTGCCAGCAGTCCGGTCGGGGAGGGCTACACCTTC	CASSPVGEGYTF
TRBV7-8	TRBD1	TRBJ1-5	few	TGTGCCAGCAGTACGGACAGGAGATTGAATCAGCCCCAGCATTTT	CASSTDRRLNQPQHF
TRBV7-8	TRBD2	TRBJ2-1	-	TGTGCCAGCAGCTTAGGAATGGGCGGGGGAAGTAGGGAGCAGTTCTTC	CASSLGMGGGSREQFF
TRBV13	TRBD2	TRBJ2-7	-	TGTGCCAGCAGCTTAACCCCCCAGGGAGCTAGCGGGGGAATGTCCTACGAGCAGTACTTC	CASSLTPQGASGGMSYEQYF
TRBV27	-	TRBJ2-5	-	TGTGCCAGCAGTCGGGGGGCCGACCAAGAGACCCAGTACTTC	CASSRGADQETQYF
TRBV6-2/TRBV6-3	TRBD2	TRBJ2-1	-	TGTGCCAGCAGTTTGTGGACTAGCGGGGGTTTGAGGTCCTACAATGAGCAGTTCTTC	CASSLWTSGGLRSYNEQFF
TRBV6-2/TRBV6-3	TRBD1	TRBJ1-2	once	TGTGCCAGCAGTTACAGACGGGACAGGTTAAACTATGGCTACACCTTC	CASSYRRDRLNYGYTF
TRBV7-9	-	TRBJ1-5	-	TGTGCCAGCAGCTCGGACACGACAGGTCAGCCCCAGCATTTT	CASSSDTTGQPQHF
TRBV29-1	TRBD1	TRBJ2-7	-	TGCAGCGTTGAGAGAACGGGACAGTCCTCCTACGAGCAGTACTTC	CSVERTGQSSYEQYF
TRBV2	TRBD1	TRBJ2-7	-	TGTGCCAGCAGGTTACGACAGGGTGCCTACGAGCAGTACTTC	CASRLRQGAYEQYF
TRBV4-1	TRBD2	TRBJ2-1	-	TGCGCCAGCAGCCAAGATCGGGCTAGCGGGTACAATGAGCAGTTCTTC	CASSQDRASGYNEQFF